The 2 T cell receptor beta chains given below trace back to one sample, sequenced in a study of glioma-infiltrating T cells. Using RNA template, CDR3s of TCR alpha and beta were amplified with iRepertoire arm-PCR. TCRdb called the multiplex PCR reads again in MiXCR, with one record for every CDR3 protein. Of around 43,000 distinct CDR3 sequences listed, approximately 20% are singletons. The sample taken for sequencing was glioma tissue, nonneoplastic brain tissue, or PBMCs (not recorded which). All receptors derive from a human donor with low-grade glioma or glioblastoma, undergoing nonglioma brain surgery, or in good health (not recorded which).

This clonotype was found many times. This chain links TRBV2 with TRBJ1-4; D perhaps matches TRBD1 (5 bases). V lost 3 bases and J lost 10, with 12 bases in between. This CDR3 has 13 amino acids. Germline CDR1 SNHLY, CDR2 FYNNEI. Here the CDR3 DNA reads TGTGCCAGCAGTGACAAGGGGATGGGAAAACTGTTTTTT. It is translated as CASSDKGMGKLFF.

This clonotype is termed medium-sized (0.01 to 0.1%). The chain combines TRBV6-6 with TRBJ1-5; maybe TRBD1 (5 bases). Looked up from germline, CDR1 is MNHNY and CDR2 is SVGAGI (reference sequence). The CDR3 runs 13 residues. V lost 2 bases to trimming and J lost 5 bases, with 7 bases between them. CDR3 loop: CASSYPGDQPQHF. The CDR3 nucleotides are TGTGCCAGCAGTTACCCGGGGGATCAGCCCCAGCATTTT.